The T cell receptor (beta chain) under discussion was sequenced for a study of cytomegalovirus exposure and HLA in healthy donors (dated by TCRdb to 2015 to 2018). Background for the entire study: In an earlier analysis of around 540 of the donors, approximately 300 Gb of sequence data and just under 120 million unique TCR beta sequences from roughly 180 million T cells were reported. Roughly 320 gigabases of sequencing data and around 80 million unique TCR sequences made up an early release that covered some 640 HLA-typed donors. Among the roughly 400 genotyped donors, approximately 81% belonged to the genetic ancestry cluster associated with self-reported Caucasian donors. The aim of the study was to test whether cataloging public T cell receptors could identify signatures of past pathogen exposure. The study profiled the T cell repertoires of hundreds of subjects by immunosequencing and related them to cytomegalovirus serostatus. A separate validation cohort of roughly 110 different subjects was used in addition to the approximately 700-subject first cohort. To predict cytomegalovirus infection status, the study brought together high-throughput TCR immunosequencing, statistical association of individual TCRs with disease status, and machine learning. A later analysis re-analyzed previously published TCR beta repertoires from roughly 600 donors and added high-resolution HLA genotyping to study TCR occurrence patterns. The later analysis used no new phenotypic data to find candidate immune exposures, relying instead on TCR beta sequences and their occurrence across donors. An earlier analysis of 450 to 750 of the donors used high-throughput TCR beta sequencing to judge whether each TCR beta V gene segment behaved as functional or pseudogenic. Donor age, sex, ethnicity and CMV serostatus were compiled alongside the repertoire data. A later genetic analysis used genome-wide SNP genotypes for about three fifths of the 666 donors, treating that subset as a discovery cohort. All discovery cohort repertoires had been generated using a single sequencing platform. HLA typing included class I and class II loci at four-digit resolution. Typing coverage differed by locus: A, B, C, DRB1 and DQB1 were typed in about 629-630 donors, DQA1 in around 500, DPA1 in 600 to 610, and DPB1 in 400 to 480. Because of strong linkage in the cohort, a few DR-DQ haplotypes were treated as single units for association and clustering. On average, roughly 250,000 unique TCR beta nucleotide sequences were sequenced per donor among several hundred genotyped donors of the cohort, with 15% to 20% of those sequences being non-productive.

In total, roughly 670 healthy bone marrow donors made up the cohort. At the time of sampling, every cohort member was nominally healthy, though immune exposures that went unrecorded were likely present. The donor tested CMV seropositive, placing the donor among the 250 to 300 seropositive members of the cohort. Each donor provided a peripheral blood sample, and peripheral blood mononuclear cells were used for TCR beta sequencing. Genomic DNA extraction from the blood cell samples was performed with the Qiagen DNeasy Blood Extraction Kit. The library was produced with the immunoSEQ multiplex PCR assay. For the multiplex PCR, a mixture combining 60 forward primers for TCR Vbeta segments and 13 reverse primers for TCR Jbeta segments was used. The CDR3 region of rearranged TCR beta genes was amplified from genomic DNA by a multiplex PCR assay. The Illumina HiSeq System was used to sequence the amplified TCR beta libraries as 87-base-pair reads. Under the source paper's analysis protocol: Across the 670 or so repertoires, a later analysis counted 80 million or so unique TCR beta chains, 9.5 million to 12 million of which were shared by at least two donors. Raw reads were error-corrected and collapsed into unique sequences by a nearest-neighbor algorithm in which closely related sequences were merged to remove PCR and sequencing errors. To assign V, D and J gene segments, CDR3 sequences were aligned to IMGT reference sequences. For a sequence to be retained, a match of at least six nucleotides to both a V gene segment and a J gene segment was required. A rearrangement counted as productive if the CDR3 had no stop codons and remained in frame with V and J, and every other rearrangement counted as non-productive. Following IMGT convention, CDR3 was defined as the stretch from the second conserved V-encoded cysteine up to the conserved J-encoded phenylalanine. The earlier analysis of roughly 590 of the donors excluded any sequence lacking an unambiguous match to a single V gene segment. An earlier analysis of just under 600 of the donors called V segments functional above 56.7% productive rearrangements and segregating when the between-donor standard deviation exceeded 5%. A statistical classification framework was developed to diagnose cytomegalovirus status using the catalog of TCR beta chain sequences. In a later analysis, V and J genes were assigned by comparing TCR nucleotide sequences against IMGT/GENE-DB human TR gene sequences. The TCRdist pipeline was used in a later analysis to assign CDR3 sequences and most-parsimonious VDJ recombination scenarios. In a later analysis, each TCR beta chain was defined by its CDR3 amino acid sequence together with its V-gene family, and reads lacking a unique V-gene family were excluded. As a way to deal with suspected cross-contamination and a sequencing artifact, a later analysis dropped under 600 nucleotide sequences that were highly shared and had low generation probability. In a later analysis, a clonal expansion index was calculated for each public chain from normalized within-repertoire ranks of inferred template counts. A later analysis computed generation probabilities with a VDJ recombination model fitted to out-of-frame rearrangements, and checked the results against IGoR. A later analysis scored TCR-TCR, TCR-HLA and TCR-CMV co-occurrence with hypergeometric tests, applying a repertoire-size bias correction to TCR pairs. A later analysis estimated false discovery rates by permuting HLA or CMV assignments 20 times. A later analysis grouped co-occurring TCRs with DBSCAN, adding TCRdist sequence similarity when clustering within HLA-allele-positive subsets. Repertoires with fewer than 30,000 or more than 120,000 public chains, plus five repertoires with anomalous nucleotide sharing, were excluded from co-occurrence clustering. This immuneACCESS table, as held by TCRdb, lists in-frame sequences with V and J called but not all clones. Of the missing ones, under half trace to an unresolved V gene in checked studies; the others have no known cause. V and J calls and clone size are given by that table; D and trimming were obtained from the DNA. The sample's table covers tens of thousands of clones. Of the sample, 11% falls within the top ten clones.

Results and caveats for the whole study, not just this receptor: The authors suggested that the approach could potentially be extended to other disease states and immunological phenotypes. Cytomegalovirus status was reported to be diagnosed by the classifier with high specificity and sensitivity in both the original and validation cohorts. A later genetic analysis associated a missense DCLRE1C variant with V-gene and J-gene trimming of TCR beta chains, and an independent cohort replicated the association. According to a later analysis, most CMV-associated TCR beta chains appeared to be HLA-restricted, and the HLA associations seemed to be driven largely by CMV exposure. The 87-base-pair reads could not distinguish some IMGT-functional V segments, including TRBV6-2 and TRBV6-3, so those segments were excluded. In the study, approximately 150 TCR beta chains were listed as associated with cytomegalovirus. Presence/absence analyses assumed roughly uniform sequencing depth across donors, an assumption that may not hold. Linkage disequilibrium might explain the correlated functional status among segregating V segments, but an unknown experimental factor could not be ruled out. According to a later analysis, parvovirus B19, influenza, CMV and Epstein-Barr virus appeared linked to several top co-occurrence clusters. According to a later analysis, TCR association rates differed among HLA loci, with DRB1 alleles showing the most associated TCRs and HLA-C alleles showing the fewest. A later analysis associated 15,000 or so TCR beta sequences with specific HLA alleles at a false discovery rate of 0.05. A further reported finding was that TCR beta sequences accurately predicted the HLA-A and HLA-B alleles for most subjects in the first cohort. In an earlier analysis of more than 500 of the donors, most TCR beta V segments appeared in productive rearrangements about 90% or about 30% of the time, broadly matching IMGT annotations. The earlier analysis of 587 of the donors excluded approximately 15 rarely observed V segments, including chromosome 9 orphons, because counts were too low. The only immune exposure information available for the cohort was CMV serostatus. Across donors, most TCR sequences were observed very rarely, whereas some public TCRs were present in many individuals. A cluster of highly shared sequence variants was judged likely to be a technical artifact of the sequencing pipeline. A few of the identified cytomegalovirus-associated TCR beta chains were confirmed in vitro to be specific for cytomegalovirus antigens. According to a later genetic analysis, donors in an Asian-associated ancestry cluster had fewer N-insertions in productive TCRs than the approximately 630-donor mean. When HLA alleles, especially DR and DQ, strongly co-occurred, TCR associations were difficult to assign to individual alleles. Compared with equally common non-associated chains, HLA-associated TCR beta chains in a later analysis were more clonally expanded and had lower generation probabilities. The cohort was sequenced for TCR beta chains only, and without alpha or paired-chain data the features that could be detected were limited. HLA typing was unavailable for some donors at each locus, so association tests used only the typed subset.

Counted from cysteine to phenylalanine, this CDR3 has 13 amino acids. Only the CDR3 part of the read is kept: 39 bases, read in frame from the first base. CDR1 and CDR2 are drawn from the germline V gene: SGHTA, FQGTGA. Between the V and J ends, shortened by 3 bases and 4 bases respectively, the junction contains 9 bases. As to this clone: Its antigen is still unknown.

The chain couples TRBV7-3 to TRBJ2-5, with a weak D call of TRBD1 (5 bases match). This clonotype originated in a woman aged 50 to 65 in good health and CMV-seropositive. The sample consisted of PBMCs. The CDR3 region: CASSFQGGETQYF. The DNA sequence follows: TGTGCCAGCAGCTTCCAGGGTGGAGAGACCCAGTACTTC.